The sample holds one count of the clone carrying this T cell receptor (beta chain). The data are from a study of blood T cell repertoires in COVID-19. It was during active infection that Seattle patients were enrolled and then longitudinally followed. V dropped 2 bases and J dropped 3 bases, with 11 bases sitting between them. This CDR3 spans 13 amino acids. Germline V gives CDR1 GTSNPN, CDR2 SVGIG (reference sequence). TCRdb's copy holds only in-frame clones and misses some; the assay was immunoSEQ multiplex PCR. The data contain approximately 150,000 clones, around 79% of them singletons. The chain is built from TRBV30 and TRBJ2-7; D is undetermined. The receptor comes from a woman in her sixties with COVID-19, enrolled during active disease. Sequenced: peripheral blood. The CDR3: CAWSIALYYEQYF. The CDR3 region has the DNA TGTGCCTGGAGTATAGCCCTCTACTACGAGCAGTACTTC.